A selection of T cell receptor beta chains follows, all from one sample in a study of T-cell reconstitution after alpha-beta-depleted transplantation in children. TCRdb reanalysed the PCR reads using MiXCR and keeps one entry per CDR3 protein. The sample comprises some 200,000 distinct CDR3 sequences, under 8.5% of which are singletons, and approximately 5.7% rests with the top ten. This specimen consisted of PBMCs, obtained before TCRalphabeta/CD19-depleted stem cell transplant. Receptor source: a boy younger than 10 with acute lymphoblastic leukemia, due to receive a stem cell transplant. The CDR3 runs from the conserved cysteine through the conserved F or W. Each record gives: clone size, J gene, V gene, D gene, CDR3 protein, CDR3 DNA. D genes are given only for firm matches. The size entry is marked missing in some rows and otherwise reads once, few, many or a size class.

>few|TRBJ1-3|TRBV28|TRBD1
CASSLDRGPNTIYF
TGTGCCAGCAGCCTAGACAGGGGGCCAAACACCATATATTTT
>many|TRBJ1-1|TRBV5-1|TRBD1
CASQSGTGGVTAEAFF
TGCGCCAGCCAGTCCGGGACAGGGGGAGTCACCGCTGAAGCTTTCTTT
>-|TRBJ2-3|TRBV2|TRBD2
CASERLAGGDTQYF
TGTGCCAGCGAACGGCTAGCGGGGGGAGATACGCAGTATTTT
>many|TRBJ2-1|TRBV20-1|-
CSARAGGGEQFF
TGCAGTGCTAGAGCAGGGGGGGGTGAGCAGTTCTTC
>many|TRBJ2-5|TRBV29-1|-
CSVAQRNMVETQYF
TGCAGCGTTGCTCAGAGAAATATGGTGGAGACCCAGTACTTC
>-|TRBJ1-6|TRBV18|-
CASSPSGNSPLHF
TGTGCCAGCTCACCATCAGGGAATTCACCCCTCCACTTT
>many|TRBJ2-3|TRBV7-2|TRBD2
CASSPDSGRADTQYF
TGTGCCAGCAGCCCCGATAGCGGGAGGGCAGATACGCAGTATTTT
>many|TRBJ2-7|TRBV29-1|-
CSIRQEWDYEQYF
TGCAGCATACGACAGGAGTGGGACTACGAGCAGTACTTC
>few|TRBJ1-2|TRBV28|-
CASSPPDLYGYTF
TGTGCCAGCAGTCCCCCGGACCTCTATGGCTACACCTTC
>-|TRBJ2-2|TRBV11-3|-
CASSLDLGERDTGELFF
TGTGCCAGCAGCTTAGATCTTGGGGAAAGGGACACCGGGGAGCTGTTTTTT
>-|TRBJ1-1|TRBV7-8|-
CASSLLQEVPEAFF
TGTGCCAGCAGCTTATTACAGGAGGTCCCTGAAGCTTTCTTT
>few|TRBJ2-7|TRBV7-9|-
CASSSDIISYEQYF
TGTGCCAGCAGCTCGGACATAATCTCCTACGAGCAGTACTTC
>few|TRBJ2-7|TRBV11-2|-
CASSLVGAAYEQYF
TGTGCCAGCAGCTTAGTAGGGGCCGCCTACGAGCAGTACTTC
>many|TRBJ2-2|TRBV5-6|-
CASSSPRGNTGELFF
TGTGCCAGCAGCTCGCCCAGGGGAAACACCGGGGAGCTGTTTTTT
>few|TRBJ2-1|TRBV13|TRBD2
CASSSGRGAYNEQFF
TGTGCCAGCAGCTCCGGACGGGGGGCCTACAATGAGCAGTTCTTC
>few|TRBJ2-1|TRBV5-6|TRBD1
CASSLPGQDYNEQFF
TGTGCCAGCAGCCTACCGGGACAGGACTACAATGAGCAGTTCTTC
>many|TRBJ2-3|TRBV11-2|-
CASSLVLSTDTQYF
TGTGCCAGCAGCTTAGTCCTCAGCACAGATACGCAGTATTTT
>-|TRBJ2-3|TRBV5-2|-
CARGRGGGSLTTDTQYF
TGTGCCAGGGGCCGTGGGGGCGGGAGCCTTACCACAGATACGCAGTATTTT
>many|TRBJ2-3|TRBV11-2|-
CASSLNPGVTDTQYF
TGTGCCAGCAGCTTAAATCCGGGAGTGACAGATACGCAGTATTTT
>-|TRBJ1-1|TRBV3-1|TRBD1
CASSPSDRGFTEAFF
TGTGCCAGCAGCCCCTCGGACAGGGGGTTCACTGAAGCTTTCTTT
>few|TRBJ2-1|TRBV20-1|TRBD2
CSARGHRRRLAGDNEQFF
TGCAGTGCTAGAGGCCACCGAAGGAGACTAGCGGGGGACAATGAGCAGTTCTTC
>many|TRBJ2-7|TRBV20-1|-
CRIPGRTYEQYF
TGCAGGATTCCGGGGAGGACCTACGAGCAGTACTTC
>many|TRBJ1-5|TRBV12-3/TRBV12-4|-
CASSLGSRNQPQHF
TGTGCCAGCAGTTTGGGCAGCCGCAATCAGCCCCAGCATTTT
>-|TRBJ2-3|TRBV11-2|-
CASSLGGLGADTQYF
TGTGCCAGCAGCTTAGGCGGTCTGGGGGCAGATACGCAGTATTTT
>many|TRBJ1-1|TRBV29-1|-
CSAKIGPEAFF
TGCAGCGCCAAAATCGGACCTGAAGCTTTCTTT
>few|TRBJ1-1|TRBV20-1|-
CSARRTVRMNTEAFF
TGCAGTGCTAGGAGGACAGTCCGGATGAACACTGAAGCTTTCTTT
>-|TRBJ1-5|TRBV5-1|TRBD1
CASSIGGASNQPQHF
TGCGCCAGCAGCATAGGGGGCGCGAGCAATCAGCCCCAGCATTTT
>many|TRBJ2-5|TRBV4-2|TRBD1
CASSRYSGTGETQYF
TGTGCCAGCAGCCGATACTCCGGGACAGGGGAGACCCAGTACTTC
>many|TRBJ2-3|TRBV12-3/TRBV12-4|TRBD2
CASSPFSGGSTDTQYF
TGTGCCAGCAGTCCCTTTAGCGGGGGTAGCACAGATACGCAGTATTTT
>many|TRBJ1-5|TRBV20-1|TRBD1
CSGATGSFDSNQPQHF
TGCAGTGGGGCGACAGGGTCTTTCGATAGCAATCAGCCCCAGCATTTT
>many|TRBJ1-4|TRBV14|-
CASSQGDSRDNEKLFF
TGTGCCAGCAGCCAAGGGGATTCCAGAGACAATGAAAAACTGTTTTTT
>many|TRBJ2-2|TRBV28|-
CASSPTSNTGELFF
TGTGCCAGCAGTCCAACTTCGAACACCGGGGAGCTGTTTTTT
>few|TRBJ2-7|TRBV4-2|-
CASSQDRDGFYEQYF
TGTGCCAGCAGCCAAGATCGCGACGGGTTCTACGAGCAGTACTTC
>many|TRBJ2-3|TRBV7-2|-
CASSLSRLRDTQYF
TGTGCCAGCAGCTTATCACGTCTAAGAGATACGCAGTATTTT
>many|TRBJ1-2|TRBV5-6|TRBD1
CASSFSGTGGYTF
TGTGCCAGCAGCTTCTCTGGGACAGGGGGCTACACCTTC
>many|TRBJ1-4|TRBV7-2|-
CASSQPGYEKLFF
TGTGCCAGCAGCCAGCCGGGTTATGAAAAACTGTTTTTT